The 28 T cell receptor beta chains in this list originate from one sample, sequenced in a study of human T cells and chemical hapten exposure. The time point was: pre-sensitization, week 0. Treatment here: therapeutic diphenylcyclopropenone sensitization with weekly scalp DPC. TCRdb called the RACE reads again in MiXCR, with one record for every CDR3 protein. In the table there are around 300,000 distinct CDR3 sequences, just under 8% of which are singletons. The input for sequencing was whole blood, taken in connection with sensitization to the hapten diphenylcyclopropenone (DPC). These receptors all come from a man aged 18-30 years with alopecia areata. Some clones in this sample may be carry-over from other donors' samples.

This clonotype was picked up a small number of times. The chain combines TRBV7-8 with TRBJ1-4; perhaps TRBD1 as D (5 bases). CDR1 and CDR2 from the germline V gene are SGHVS and FQNEAQ. The CDR3 is 17 amino acids. Trimming removed 0 bases from V and 0 bases from J, with 11 bases in between. In DNA, the CDR3 is TGTGCCAGCAGCTTAGCGGGGGGACGGTCAACTAATGAAAAACTGTTTTTT. It encodes CASSLAGGRSTNEKLFF.

This clonotype was observed many times. The chain combines TRBV7-6 with TRBJ2-4; maybe TRBD2 (6 bases). Germline V lookup: CDR1 SGHVS, CDR2 FNYEAQ. The V gene lost 5 bases and the J gene lost 6 bases, with 11 bases spanning the gap. This CDR3 region has 13 residues. CDR3 loop: CASSPRGRNIQYF. The CDR3 DNA is TGTGCCAGCAGCCCCCGGGGGAGAAACATTCAGTACTTC.

This clonotype has just a few counts. This rearrangement joins TRBV20-1 to TRBJ2-5; 11 nucleotides align to TRBD2. V dropped 6 bases and J dropped 1; count of bases not matched to a gene: 4. Germline CDR1 reads DFQATT; CDR2 reads SNEGSKA (reference sequence). This CDR3 contains 14 residues. The CDR3 reads CSAPTSGVQETQYF. The CDR3, as DNA: TGCAGTGCCCCGACTAGCGGGGTCCAAGAGACCCAGTACTTC.

This clonotype was found a few times. This chain links TRBV3-1 with TRBJ2-7; the D gene is possibly TRBD2 (5 bases). V lost 0 bases to trimming and J lost 0 bases, with 9 bases between them. Per germline, CDR1 LGHDT and CDR2 YNNKEL (reference sequence). The CDR3 sequence is 15 residues long. CDR3 sequence: CASSQEVGSSYEQYF. The DNA of the CDR3 is TGTGCCAGCAGCCAAGAGGTAGGGAGCTCCTACGAGCAGTACTTC.

This clonotype has just a few counts. The gene calls are TRBV11-3 and TRBJ2-3, with 11 nucleotides matching TRBD2. Per germline, CDR1 SGHNT and CDR2 YENEEA. The CDR3 has 17 residues. V dropped 0 bases and J dropped 4; count of bases not matched to a gene: 6. The CDR3 spells CASSLDFGSGGADTQYF. The DNA for the CDR3 is TGTGCCAGCAGCTTAGATTTTGGTAGCGGGGGGGCAGATACGCAGTATTTT.

This clonotype has at least ten counts. The V gene is TRBV12-3 or TRBV12-4, the J gene TRBJ2-4; tentatively, D is TRBD2 (5 bases). Trimming pared 3 bases from V and 2 bases from J, leaving 8 bases between. This CDR3 contains 14 residues. As DNA, the CDR3 is TGTGCCAGCAGTTTCGGGGTTTCCAAAAACATTCAGTACTTC. Its protein is CASSFGVSKNIQYF.

The chain employs TRBV5-1 and TRBJ2-5; 10 bases agree with TRBD1. The CDR3 runs 14 residues. J gave up 4 bases and V 4 bases, and 4 bases lay outside the gene matches. From germline, CDR1 is SGHRS and CDR2 YFSETQ. This chain's CDR3 is CASSVGQGSETQYF. CDR3 DNA: TGCGCCAGCAGCGTGGGACAGGGGTCAGAGACCCAGTACTTC.

This clonotype was found many times. The chain is built from TRBV6-2 or TRBV6-3 and TRBJ2-7; D gene uncertain. The CDR3 length is 14 residues. Per germline, CDR1 MNHEY and CDR2 SVGEGT. V was shortened by 5 bases and J by 0 bases, with 11 bases between the two germline ends. The CDR3 DNA follows: TGTGCCAGCAGTCAGGACGGCCCCTCCTACGAGCAGTACTTC. Translated, it gives CASSQDGPSYEQYF.

This clonotype appeared a few times. The chain uses TRBV10-3 and TRBJ2-6, with TRBD1 matching 12 bases. In germline, CDR1 is ENHRY, CDR2 SYGVKD. There are 17 residues in the CDR3. V was clipped by 4 bases and J by 3 bases; unmatched bases: 4. The CDR3 nucleotides are TGTGCCATCAGTGTTGGGACAGGGGGCGATGGGGCCAACGTCCTGACTTTC. This translates into CAISVGTGGDGANVLTF.

This rearrangement joins TRBV20-1 to TRBJ2-5; 7 bases line up with TRBD1. The CDR3 extends over 15 amino acids. CDR1 is DFQATT and CDR2 is SNEGSKA in the germline V gene (reference sequence). With V trimmed by 0 bases and J by 0 bases, 4 bases remained unmatched. In nucleotides, the CDR3 is TGCAGTGCTAGAGAGCAGGGACAGTACCAAGAGACCCAGTACTTC. It specifies CSAREQGQYQETQYF.

This clonotype was found a few times. This sequence joins TRBV6-2 or TRBV6-3 and TRBJ1-1; a weak D match, TRBD1 (5 bases). V was clipped by 6 bases and J by 5 bases, with 13 bases between them. The CDR3 is 13 amino acids. In germline, CDR1 is MNHEY, CDR2 SVGEGT. For the CDR3, the DNA is TGTGCCAGCAGCCAGTGGGGGGGAACTGAAGCTTTCTTT. Protein product: CASSQWGGTEAFF.

This clonotype was seen at least ten times. The rearrangement links TRBV29-1 to TRBJ1-2, with D tentatively TRBD1 (6 bases). The CDR3 is made up of 11 amino acids. Germline assignment: CDR1 SQVTM and CDR2 ANQGSEA. The ends were cut back, 6 bases at V and 7 bases at J, with 12 bases in the middle. CDR3 region: CSVVTGFGYTF. The CDR3 DNA follows: TGCAGCGTCGTTACAGGGTTTGGCTACACCTTC. Complete variable domain (other parts from reference TRBV29-1 and TRBJ1-2): SAVISQKPSRDICQRGTSLTIQCQVDSQVTMMFWYRQQPGQSLTLIATANQGSEATYESGFVIDKFPISRPNLTFSTLTVSNMSPEDSSIYLCSVVTGFGYTFGSGTRLTVV.

This clonotype was seen only a few times. The chain recombines TRBV9 with TRBJ2-3; 12 bases match TRBD2. The CDR3 is made up of 16 amino acids. V trimming: 4 bases; J trimming: 2 bases; junction bases outside the gene matches: 5. The germline V gene has CDR1 SGDLS and CDR2 YYNGEE. The CDR3 sequence: CASSLRLAGDTDTQYF. The DNA for the CDR3 is TGTGCCAGCAGCTTGCGACTAGCGGGGGACACAGATACGCAGTATTTT.

This clonotype was picked up a small number of times. The chain has TRBV4-1 and TRBJ2-1; possible D gene TRBD2, 7 bases. The CDR3 spans 16 residues. Trimming cost V 0 bases and J 2 bases, with 11 bases left between them. Germline CDR1 reads MGHRA; CDR2 reads YSYEKL. The CDR3 DNA is TGCGCCAGCAGCCAAGATAGGGGGGGCGCCTACAATGAGCAGTTCTTC. Protein: CASSQDRGGAYNEQFF.

The sample holds a few counts of this clonotype. The chain employs TRBV21-1 and TRBJ2-7; the DNA was not compared with TRBD1, the D call given in the table. TRBV21-1 is noted as a pseudogene. The CDR3 is 16 amino acids. CDR3 coding DNA: TGTGCCAGCAGCAAGATCCCCCAACAGGGCAGGTGCGAGCAGTACTTC. Its protein is CASSKIPQQGRCEQYF.

This clonotype was recorded a few times. The V call is TRBV7-8, the J call TRBJ1-5, with a tentative D call TRBD1 (6 bases). Looked up from germline, CDR1 is SGHVS and CDR2 is FQNEAQ. The length of the CDR3 is 15 residues. The germline V and J ends were trimmed by 0 bases and 3 bases, with 9 bases remaining between them. CDR3 nucleotide sequence: TGTGCCAGCAGCTTAGCCAGGGGCCCCAATCAGCCCCAGCATTTT. Protein product: CASSLARGPNQPQHF.

J is TRBJ2-1 and V is TRBV12-3 or TRBV12-4, with TRBD2 identical over 7 bases. The trim removed 6 bases at V and 12 bases at J, leaving 8 bases unmatched. This CDR3 is built from 12 residues. The CDR3 DNA sequence: TGTGCCAGCAGGATCCCTGGGGGGGTGCAGTTCTTC. Amino acids: CASRIPGGVQFF.

The CDR3 DNA is TGTGCCAGTGGGATCCAATCCAGGGACCCTCAGTTCTTC. This codes for CASGIQSRDPQFF. The rearrangement joins TRBV19 to TRBJ2-1; D is tentatively TRBD1 or TRBD2 (5 bases each). The CDR3 is 13 residues long. V gave up 8 bases and J gave up 13 bases, with 21 bases separating them. Germline CDR1 is LNHDA and CDR2 is SQIVND (reference sequence).

This chain joins TRBV6-6 and TRBJ2-1, with TRBD2 matching over 14 bases. Trimming cost V 5 bases and J 10 bases; bases outside gene matches: 10. The CDR3 has 16 amino acids. Germline assignment: CDR1 MNHNY and CDR2 SVGAGI (reference sequence). The CDR3 loop is CASSRTSGGTREEQFF. DNA of the CDR3: TGTGCCAGCAGTAGGACTAGCGGGGGGACTCGAGAGGAGCAGTTCTTC.

This clonotype was picked up a small number of times. The chain couples TRBV20-1 to TRBJ2-4, with D possibly matching TRBD2 (7 bases). V lost 4 bases to trimming and J lost 7 bases, with 17 bases between them. The germline CDR1 and CDR2 sequences are DFQATT and SNEGSKA (reference sequence). The CDR3 has 14 residues. CDR3 DNA: TGCAGTGCTATAGGGGGGGGTCCCGGTAACATTCAGTACTTC. It translates to CSAIGGGPGNIQYF.

This clonotype was seen ten or more times. The J gene is TRBJ1-2, the V gene TRBV18; no clear D gene. The CDR3 loop spans 17 amino acids. Germline-derived CDR1 and CDR2 are KGHSH and LQKENI. Trimming removed 2 bases from V and 6 bases from J, with 22 bases in between. Here the CDR3 DNA reads TGTGCCAGCTCACCAACGACGGAGCGGTTGGTTGAGGATGGCTACACCTTC. Its translation: CASSPTTERLVEDGYTF.

The sample holds many counts of this clonotype. The V and J genes are TRBV28 and TRBJ2-2, with D possibly TRBD1 on 6 matching bases. Germline V gives CDR1 MDHEN, CDR2 SYDVKM. V was shortened by 8 bases and J by 1 base, with 8 bases between the two germline ends. This CDR3 comprises 13 residues. DNA of the CDR3: TGTGCCAGCTTGACAGGGAACACCGGGGAGCTGTTTTTT. Translated, it gives CASLTGNTGELFF.

This clonotype was recorded a few times. The chain recombines TRBV7-3 with TRBJ1-1; 9 bases align to TRBD1. CDR1 is SGHTA and CDR2 is FQGTGA in the germline V gene. V shed 5 bases and J 8 bases; nucleotides not matched to a gene: 3. This CDR3 comprises 12 residues. The CDR3 sequence: CASSHGQGEAFF. DNA for the CDR3: TGTGCCAGCAGCCATGGACAGGGGGAAGCTTTCTTT.

With respect to this clonotype: This may be a read error: a much more frequent sequence differs by one nucleotide. The CDR3 carries no conserved terminal phenylalanine or tryptophan, so it likely arises from a read error. The rearrangement joins TRBV29-1 to TRBJ1-2; D gene uncertain. V gave up 7 bases and J gave up 8 bases, with 5 bases separating them. This CDR3 is built from 8 residues. Per germline, CDR1 SQVTM and CDR2 ANQGSEA. DNA of the CDR3: TGCAGCGCTGGAGGCTACACCATC. Translating gives CSAGGYTI.

This clonotype was counted a few times. This sequence joins TRBV24-1 and TRBJ2-2, with TRBD2 as a possible D gene (5 bases). CDR1 KGHDR and CDR2 SFDVKD come from the germline V gene. V lost 3 bases and J lost 8, with 21 bases in between. The CDR3 is made up of 17 amino acids. CDR3 residues: CATSDPDTGNQGGELFF. CDR3 DNA: TGTGCCACCAGTGATCCCGACACGGGGAACCAAGGAGGGGAGCTGTTTTTT.

The V and J genes are TRBV5-1 and TRBJ1-1; weak D call: TRBD1 (6 bases). The CDR3 loop spans 16 amino acids. Germline V lookup: CDR1 SGHRS, CDR2 YFSETQ. The germline V and J ends were trimmed by 1 base and 2 bases, with 15 bases remaining between them. The CDR3 coding sequence is TGCGCCAGCAGCTTGATGGGGGGCGGATTTAACACTGAAGCTTTCTTT. Its translation is CASSLMGGGFNTEAFF. The variable domain in full, with the rest retrieved from reference TRBV5-1 and TRBJ1-1, is KAGVTQTPRYLIKTRGQQVTLSCSPISGHRSVSWYQQTPGQGLQFLFEYFSETQRNKGNFPGRFSGRQFSNSRSEMNVSTLELGDSALYLCASSLMGGGFNTEAFFGQGTRLTVV.

This clonotype occurred many times. V gene TRBV7-3 combines with J gene TRBJ2-3; 7 bases match TRBD1. Germline V gene sequence: CDR1 SGHTA, CDR2 FQGTGA. Trimming removed 3 bases from V and 0 bases from J; junction bases left unmatched: 3. CDR3 length: 15 amino acids. Here the CDR3 reads CASSLDRSSTDTQYF. The DNA for the CDR3 is TGTGCCAGCAGCTTGGACAGGAGCAGCACAGATACGCAGTATTTT.

The rearrangement joins TRBV7-3 to TRBJ2-5; D possibly corresponds to TRBD2 (7 bases). The V end lost 4 bases, the J end lost 4 bases, and 16 bases lay between the germline ends. The CDR3 has 15 amino acids. Per the germline V gene, CDR1 is SGHTA and CDR2 is FQGTGA. CDR3 region: CASSSRGAWSETQYF. For the CDR3, the DNA is TGTGCCAGCAGCTCCCGGGGGGCGTGGTCAGAGACCCAGTACTTC.